The table lists the clone carrying this T cell receptor beta chain with a few counts. Germline V gene lookup returns CDR1 MDHEN and CDR2 SYDVKM. This CDR3 is 13 amino acids long. V lost 6 bases to trimming and J lost 6 bases, with 9 bases between them. Original data processing: Estimated nucleated cell counts came from reference gene primer amplification. Profiled with immunoSEQ multiplex PCR; TCRdb holds only in-frame clones, not every one. The V and J calls and the clone size are those of that table, but D and trimming were determined from the DNA. The sample has about 170,000 clones, more than 65% seen once. The data stem from a study of blood T cell repertoires in COVID-19. Study details: Sites across the United States, Italy and Spain contributed samples from acute and convalescent COVID-19. PBMCs, B-cell-depleted T cells, or T cells were the source of the cDNA or gDNA that made up the material.

This receptor was identified in a human donor with acute or convalescent COVID-19. The donor label of this sample is uncertain. This chain links TRBV28 with TRBJ1-6; no clear D. The sequencing input was peripheral blood. CDR3 nucleotide sequence: TGTGCCAGCAGCCCTCCCCCTAATTCACCCCTCCACTTT. Residues: CASSPPPNSPLHF.